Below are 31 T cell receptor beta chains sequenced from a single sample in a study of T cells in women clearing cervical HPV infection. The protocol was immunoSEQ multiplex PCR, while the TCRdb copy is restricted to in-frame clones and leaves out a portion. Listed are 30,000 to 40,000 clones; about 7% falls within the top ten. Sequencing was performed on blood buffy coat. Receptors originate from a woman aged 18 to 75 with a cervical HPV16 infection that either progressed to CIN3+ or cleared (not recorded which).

The CDR3 region is CASSQDFGGSYEQYF. Incomplete CDR3 DNA: TGCGCCAGCAGCCAAGATTTTGGCGGGTCCTACGAG. The chain joins TRBV4-1 to TRBJ2-7; D is possibly TRBD2 (5 bases). The read stops 3 residues short of the end of the CDR3; the missing end is completed from the germline J gene. With 0 bases removed from V and 1 base from J, the gap between germline ends came to 10 bases. Germline values: CDR1 MGHRA, CDR2 YSYEKL. CDR3 length equals 15 residues.

The part of the CDR3 DNA that was read is TGCAGTGCCCTCACCGGGGATCAGCCG. Its translation: CSALTGDQP. The CDR3 in its entirety is CSALTGDQPQYF. The chain couples TRBV20-1 to TRBJ2-3; TRBD2 might be the D (5 bases). The read falls 3 residues short of the CDR3 end, and the missing part is taken from the germline J gene. Germline V gene data show CDR1 as DFQATT and CDR2 as SNEGSKA (reference sequence). This CDR3 is built from 12 residues.

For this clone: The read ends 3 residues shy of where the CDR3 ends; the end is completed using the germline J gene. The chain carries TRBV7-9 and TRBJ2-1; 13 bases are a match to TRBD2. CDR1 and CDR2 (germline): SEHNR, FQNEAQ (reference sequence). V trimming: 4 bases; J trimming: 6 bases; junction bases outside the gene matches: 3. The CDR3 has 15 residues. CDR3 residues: CASSSTSGGPNEQFF. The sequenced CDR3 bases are TGTGCCAGCAGCTCGACTAGCGGGGGGCCCAATGAG.

Here the CDR3 reads CAWTLTGYEQYF. The sequenced CDR3 bases are TGTGCCTGGACTTTGACAGGCTACGAG. The chain joins TRBV30 to TRBJ2-7, with D possibly matching TRBD1 (6 bases). The observed sequence ends 3 residues before the CDR3 terminus, with the missing tail filled in from the germline J gene. CDR3 length: 12 residues. The V gene lost 4 bases and the J gene lost 3 bases, with 10 bases spanning the gap. The germline V gene has CDR1 GTSNPN and CDR2 SVGIG (reference sequence).

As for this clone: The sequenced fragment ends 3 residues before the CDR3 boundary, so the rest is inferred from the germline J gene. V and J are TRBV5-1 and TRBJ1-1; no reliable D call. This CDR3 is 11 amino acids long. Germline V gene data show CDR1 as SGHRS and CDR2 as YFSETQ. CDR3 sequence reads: CASSSSFEAFF. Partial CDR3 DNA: TGCGCCAGCAGCTCCTCCTTCGAA.

CDR3 sequence: CASSLLGTGSSYEQYF. The sequenced CDR3 bases are TGCGCCAGCAGCTTGCTAGGGACAGGGTCGTCCTACGAG. The rearrangement uses TRBV5-1 and TRBJ2-7; 9 bases map to TRBD1. The read falls 3 residues short of the CDR3 end, and the missing part is taken from the germline J gene. Unmatched junction bases numbered 6, after V lost 1 base and J lost 1 base. The germline V gene has CDR1 SGHRS and CDR2 YFSETQ. The CDR3 runs to 16 residues.

The CDR3 is CASSLDPGRWPQHF. The sequenced part of the CDR3 DNA is TGTGCCAGCAGCTTAGATCCAGGCCGCTGGCCC. The rearrangement links TRBV11-2 to TRBJ1-5; D gene ambiguous. The sequence runs out 3 residues before the end of the CDR3; the remainder is reconstructed from the germline J gene. Germline V gives CDR1 SGHAT, CDR2 FQNNGV. The CDR3 is made up of 14 amino acids. Trimming removed 0 bases at V and 9 bases at J, with 12 bases between.

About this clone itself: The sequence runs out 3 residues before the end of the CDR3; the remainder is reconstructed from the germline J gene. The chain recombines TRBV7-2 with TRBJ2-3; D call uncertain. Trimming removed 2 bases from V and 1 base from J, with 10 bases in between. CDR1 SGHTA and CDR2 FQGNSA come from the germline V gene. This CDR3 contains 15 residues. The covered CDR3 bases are TGTGCCAGCAGCTTAAGGGCCTTCGGCACAGATACG. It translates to CASSLRAFGTDT. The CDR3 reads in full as CASSLRAFGTDTQYF. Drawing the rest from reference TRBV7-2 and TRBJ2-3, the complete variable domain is GAGVSQSPSNKVTEKGKDVELRCDPISGHTALYWYRQSLGQGLEFLIYFQGNSAPDKSGLPSDRFSAERTGGSVSTLTIQRTQQEDSAVYLCASSLRAFGTDTQYFGPGTRLTVL.

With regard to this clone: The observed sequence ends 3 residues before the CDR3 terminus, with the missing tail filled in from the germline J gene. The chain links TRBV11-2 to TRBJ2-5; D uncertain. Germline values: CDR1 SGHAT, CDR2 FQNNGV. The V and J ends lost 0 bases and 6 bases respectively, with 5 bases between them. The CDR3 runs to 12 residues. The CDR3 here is CASSLDRKTQYF. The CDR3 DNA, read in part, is TGTGCCAGCAGCTTAGATAGAAAGACC.

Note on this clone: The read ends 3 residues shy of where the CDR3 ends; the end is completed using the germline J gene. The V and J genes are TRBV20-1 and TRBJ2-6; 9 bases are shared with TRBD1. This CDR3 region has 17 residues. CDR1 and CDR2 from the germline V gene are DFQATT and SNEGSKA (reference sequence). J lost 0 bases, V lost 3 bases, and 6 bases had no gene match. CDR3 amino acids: CSARTGGPSSGANVLTF. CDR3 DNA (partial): TGCAGTGCTAGGACAGGGGGTCCCTCCTCTGGGGCCAACGTC.

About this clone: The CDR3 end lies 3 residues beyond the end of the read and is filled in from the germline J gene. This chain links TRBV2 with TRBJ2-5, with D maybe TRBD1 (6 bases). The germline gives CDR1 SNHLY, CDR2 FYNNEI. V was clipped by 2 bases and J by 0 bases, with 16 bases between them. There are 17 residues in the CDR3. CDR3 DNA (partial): TGTGCCAGCAGTGAACGACCTAACAGGGAGTACCAAGAGACC. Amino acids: CASSERPNREYQET. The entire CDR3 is CASSERPNREYQETQYF.

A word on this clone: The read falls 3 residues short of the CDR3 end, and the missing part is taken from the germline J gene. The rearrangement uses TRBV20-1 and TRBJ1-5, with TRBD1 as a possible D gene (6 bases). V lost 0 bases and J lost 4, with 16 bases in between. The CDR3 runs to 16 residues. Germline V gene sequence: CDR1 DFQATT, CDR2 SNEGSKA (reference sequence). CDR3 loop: CSARDPGGTFNQPQHF. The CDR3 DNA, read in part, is TGCAGTGCTAGAGATCCGGGCGGGACATTTAATCAGCCC.

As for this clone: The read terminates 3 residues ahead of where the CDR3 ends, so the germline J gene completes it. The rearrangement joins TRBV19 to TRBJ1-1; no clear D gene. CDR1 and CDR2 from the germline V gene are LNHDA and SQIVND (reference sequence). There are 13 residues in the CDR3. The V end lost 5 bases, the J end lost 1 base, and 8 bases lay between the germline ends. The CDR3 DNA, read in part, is TGTGCCAGTAGTGCCACAAGGAACACTGAA. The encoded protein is CASSATRNTE. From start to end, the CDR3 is CASSATRNTEAFF.

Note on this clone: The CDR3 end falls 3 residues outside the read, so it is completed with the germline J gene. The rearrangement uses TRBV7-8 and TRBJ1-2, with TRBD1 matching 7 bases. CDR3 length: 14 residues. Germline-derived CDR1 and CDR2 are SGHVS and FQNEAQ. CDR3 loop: CASSLGDRTGSYTF. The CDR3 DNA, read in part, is TGTGCCAGCAGCTTAGGAGATAGGACAGGAAGC.

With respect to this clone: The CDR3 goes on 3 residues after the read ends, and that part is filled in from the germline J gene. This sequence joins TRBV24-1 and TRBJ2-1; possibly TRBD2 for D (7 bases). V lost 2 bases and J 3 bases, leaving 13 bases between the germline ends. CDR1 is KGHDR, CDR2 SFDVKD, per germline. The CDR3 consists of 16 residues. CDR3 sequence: CATSDSAGAIYNEQFF. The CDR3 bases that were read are TGTGCCACCAGTGATTCCGCGGGGGCCATCTACAATGAG.

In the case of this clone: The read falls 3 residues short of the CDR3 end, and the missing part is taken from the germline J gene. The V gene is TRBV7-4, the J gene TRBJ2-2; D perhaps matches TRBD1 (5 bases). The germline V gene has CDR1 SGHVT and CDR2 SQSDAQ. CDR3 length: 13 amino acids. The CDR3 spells CASSLRRDEKLFF. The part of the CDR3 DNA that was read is TGTGCCAGCAGCTTACGCAGGGATGAAAAG.

CDR3 DNA, as far as it was read: TGTGCCAGCAGCTTGAGACAGGGCGGGGGC. Translated, it gives CASSLRQGGG. In full, the CDR3 reads CASSLRQGGGYTF. The rearrangement joins TRBV5-6 to TRBJ1-2; TRBD1 matches 7 bases. Read coverage stops 3 residues before the CDR3 terminus; the germline J gene supplies the remainder. The CDR3 runs 13 residues. From germline, CDR1 is SGHDT and CDR2 YYEEEE.

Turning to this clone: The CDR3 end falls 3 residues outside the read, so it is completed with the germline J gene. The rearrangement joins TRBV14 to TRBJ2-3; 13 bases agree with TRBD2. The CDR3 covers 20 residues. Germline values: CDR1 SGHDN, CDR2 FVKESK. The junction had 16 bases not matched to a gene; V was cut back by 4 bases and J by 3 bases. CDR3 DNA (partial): TGTGCCAGCAGCCCCGGACTAGCGGGGGCCAACTTTCATCTAACAGATACG. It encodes CASSPGLAGANFHLTDT. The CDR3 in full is CASSPGLAGANFHLTDTQYF.

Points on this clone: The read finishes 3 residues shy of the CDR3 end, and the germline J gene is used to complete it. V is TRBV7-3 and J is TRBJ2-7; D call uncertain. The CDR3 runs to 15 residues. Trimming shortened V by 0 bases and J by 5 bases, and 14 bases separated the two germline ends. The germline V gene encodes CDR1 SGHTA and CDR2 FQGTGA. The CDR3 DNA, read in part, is TGTGCCAGCAGCTTAACGGGTTCAGCCCGGGACGAG. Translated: CASSLTGSARDE. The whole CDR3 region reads CASSLTGSARDEQYF.

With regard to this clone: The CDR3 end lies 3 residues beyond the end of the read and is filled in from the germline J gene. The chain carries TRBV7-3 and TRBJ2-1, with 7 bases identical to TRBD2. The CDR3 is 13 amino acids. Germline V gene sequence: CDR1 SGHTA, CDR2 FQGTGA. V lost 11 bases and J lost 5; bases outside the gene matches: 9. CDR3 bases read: TGTGCCGAGGGGTTCCGGGGGGACAATGAG. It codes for CAEGFRGDNE. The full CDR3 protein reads CAEGFRGDNEQFF.

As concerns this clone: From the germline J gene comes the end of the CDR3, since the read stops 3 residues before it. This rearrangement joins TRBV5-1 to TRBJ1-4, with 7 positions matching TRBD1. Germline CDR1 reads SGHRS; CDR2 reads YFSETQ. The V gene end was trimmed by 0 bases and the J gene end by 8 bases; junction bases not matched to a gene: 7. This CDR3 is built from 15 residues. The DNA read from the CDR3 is TGCGCCAGCAGCTTGGGGACCACAGGGGTCGAAAAA. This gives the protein CASSLGTTGVEK. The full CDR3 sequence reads CASSLGTTGVEKLFF.

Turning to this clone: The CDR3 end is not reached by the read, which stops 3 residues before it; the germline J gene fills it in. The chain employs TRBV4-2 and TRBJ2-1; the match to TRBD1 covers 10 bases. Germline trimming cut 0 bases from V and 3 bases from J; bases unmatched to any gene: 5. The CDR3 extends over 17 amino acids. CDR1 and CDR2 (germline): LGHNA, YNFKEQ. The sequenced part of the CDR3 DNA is TGTGCCAGCAGCCAAGATAGCCGGGACAGGGGCTACAATGAG. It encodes CASSQDSRDRGYNE. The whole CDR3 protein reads CASSQDSRDRGYNEQFF.

Partial CDR3 DNA: TGTGCCAGCAGCTTAAGGGACAGGGACACTGAA. The encoded protein is CASSLRDRDTE. In full, the CDR3 is CASSLRDRDTEAFF. V is TRBV7-8 and J is TRBJ1-1, with 9 bases identical to TRBD1. The read gets to within 3 residues of the CDR3 end, and the germline J gene fills in the rest. CDR3 length equals 14 residues. V shed 2 bases, J shed 3 bases, and the junction held 1 base outside the gene matches. Germline V gene sequence: CDR1 SGHVS, CDR2 FQNEAQ.

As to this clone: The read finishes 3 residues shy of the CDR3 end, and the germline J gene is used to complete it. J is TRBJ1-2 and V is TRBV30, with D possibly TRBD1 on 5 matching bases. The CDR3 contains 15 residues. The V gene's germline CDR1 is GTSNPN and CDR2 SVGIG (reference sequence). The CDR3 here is CAWSTMLSGGRGYTF. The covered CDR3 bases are TGTGCCTGGAGTACCATGTTGTCGGGGGGTCGGGGC.

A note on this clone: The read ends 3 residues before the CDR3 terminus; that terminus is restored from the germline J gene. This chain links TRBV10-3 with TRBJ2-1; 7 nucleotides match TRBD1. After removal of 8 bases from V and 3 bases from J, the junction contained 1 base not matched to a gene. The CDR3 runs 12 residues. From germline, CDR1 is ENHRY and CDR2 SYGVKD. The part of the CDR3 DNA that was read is TGTGCCATCGGACAGGACTACAATGAG. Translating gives CAIGQDYNE. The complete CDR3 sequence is CAIGQDYNEQFF.

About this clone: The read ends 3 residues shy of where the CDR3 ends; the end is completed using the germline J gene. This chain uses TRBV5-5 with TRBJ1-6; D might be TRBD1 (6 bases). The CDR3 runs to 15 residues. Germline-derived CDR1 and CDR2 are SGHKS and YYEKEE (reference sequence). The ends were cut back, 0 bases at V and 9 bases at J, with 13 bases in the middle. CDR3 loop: CASSLEQGRGSPLHF. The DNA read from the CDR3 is TGTGCCAGCAGCTTGGAACAGGGACGGGGTTCACCC.

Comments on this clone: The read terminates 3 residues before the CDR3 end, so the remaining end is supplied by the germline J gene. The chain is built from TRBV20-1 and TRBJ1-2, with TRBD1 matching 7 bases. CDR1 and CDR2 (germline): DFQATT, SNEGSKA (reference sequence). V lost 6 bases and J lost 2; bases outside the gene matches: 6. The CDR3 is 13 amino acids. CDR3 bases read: TGCAGTGCCCCTAAGGACAGGAACTATGGC. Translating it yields CSAPKDRNYG. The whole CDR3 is CSAPKDRNYGYTF.

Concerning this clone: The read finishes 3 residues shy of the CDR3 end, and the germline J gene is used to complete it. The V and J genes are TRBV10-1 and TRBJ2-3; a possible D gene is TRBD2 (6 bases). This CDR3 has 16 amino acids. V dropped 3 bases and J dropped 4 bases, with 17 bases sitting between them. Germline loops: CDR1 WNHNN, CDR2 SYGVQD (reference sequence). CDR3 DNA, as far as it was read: TGCGCCAGCAGTGAATGGGGGGATCTTATCCCAGATACG. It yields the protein CASSEWGDLIPDT. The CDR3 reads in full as CASSEWGDLIPDTQYF.

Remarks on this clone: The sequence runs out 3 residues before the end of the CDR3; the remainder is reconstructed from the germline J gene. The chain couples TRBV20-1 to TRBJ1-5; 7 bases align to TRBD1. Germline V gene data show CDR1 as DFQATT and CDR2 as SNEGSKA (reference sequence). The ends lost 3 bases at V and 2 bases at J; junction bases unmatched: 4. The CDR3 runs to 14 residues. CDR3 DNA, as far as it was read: TGCAGTGCTAGCACAGGGGATGGCAATCAGCCC. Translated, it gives CSASTGDGNQP. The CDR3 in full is CSASTGDGNQPQHF.

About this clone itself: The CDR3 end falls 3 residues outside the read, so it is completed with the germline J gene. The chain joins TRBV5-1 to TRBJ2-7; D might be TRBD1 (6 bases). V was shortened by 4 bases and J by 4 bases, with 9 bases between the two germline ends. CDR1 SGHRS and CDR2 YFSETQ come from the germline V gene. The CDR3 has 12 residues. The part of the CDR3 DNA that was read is TGCGCCAGCAGCCCACAGGGTTACGAG. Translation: CASSPQGYE. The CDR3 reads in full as CASSPQGYEQYF.

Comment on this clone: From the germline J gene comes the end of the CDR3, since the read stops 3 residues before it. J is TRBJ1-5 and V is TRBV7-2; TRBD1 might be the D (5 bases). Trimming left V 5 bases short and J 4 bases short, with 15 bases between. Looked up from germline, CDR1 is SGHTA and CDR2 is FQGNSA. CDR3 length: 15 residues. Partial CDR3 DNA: TGTGCCAGCAGCATAAGCGGGGGAGCAAATCAGCCC. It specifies CASSISGGANQP. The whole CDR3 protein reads CASSISGGANQPQHF.